The rows below give T cell receptor beta chains drawn from one sample of a study of blood T cells in healthy people across ages. TCRdb ran MiXCR on the 5' RACE reads and lists one entry per CDR3 protein. The sample consists of some 850,000 distinct CDR3 sequences, roughly 26% of them appearing once. Another study also made use of these data, one on T cells of mothers and their children.

The sequencing input was blood. These receptor sequences come from a boy younger than 18 in good health. The CDR3 runs from the conserved cysteine through the conserved F or W. Fields, in order: J gene, D gene, clone size, CDR3 length, V gene, CDR3 protein, CDR3 DNA. The D gene is left open where the match is weak. Rows may omit the clone size; those that give it use once, few, many or a size class.

J: TRBJ2-6
D: -
size: -
length: 18
V: TRBV15
CDR3: CATSREEVSLSGANVLTF
DNA: TGTGCCACCAGCAGAGAGGAGGTCAGCCTCTCTGGGGCCAACGTCCTGACTTTC

J: TRBJ2-1
D: -
size: -
length: 13
V: TRBV7-8
CDR3: CASSSQVRDEQFF
DNA: TGTGCCAGCAGCTCCCAGGTGAGGGATGAGCAGTTCTTC

J: TRBJ1-4
D: -
size: -
length: 14
V: TRBV29-1
CDR3: CSVEERDSGEKLFF
DNA: TGCAGCGTTGAAGAACGAGACAGCGGGGAAAAACTGTTTTTT

J: TRBJ2-5
D: TRBD2
size: few
length: 14
V: TRBV2
CDR3: CASSEVAGWETQYF
DNA: TGTGCCAGCAGTGAGGTAGCGGGGTGGGAGACCCAGTACTTC

J: TRBJ2-5
D: TRBD2
size: -
length: 16
V: TRBV9
CDR3: CASSGTGTSGRETQYF
DNA: TGTGCCAGCAGCGGAACCGGGACTAGCGGGAGAGAGACCCAGTACTTC

J: TRBJ2-5
D: -
size: -
length: 15
V: TRBV4-1
CDR3: CASSQDLGPGETQYF
DNA: TGCGCCAGCAGCCAAGATTTGGGACCGGGGGAGACCCAGTACTTC

J: TRBJ2-7
D: -
size: -
length: 15
V: TRBV4-1
CDR3: CASSQEQRGPYEQYF
DNA: TGCGCCAGCAGCCAAGAACAAAGGGGTCCCTACGAGCAGTACTTC

J: TRBJ2-7
D: TRBD2
size: -
length: 13
V: TRBV20-1
CDR3: CSARGLADYEQYF
DNA: TGCAGTGCTAGGGGACTAGCGGACTACGAGCAGTACTTC

J: TRBJ2-1
D: TRBD1
size: few
length: 11
V: TRBV12-5
CDR3: CASGLGDRQFF
DNA: TGTGCTAGTGGTTTGGGGGACAGACAGTTCTTC

J: TRBJ1-4
D: -
size: -
length: 16
V: TRBV7-8
CDR3: CASSFPGLATNEKLFF
DNA: TGTGCCAGCAGCTTCCCCGGCCTTGCAACTAATGAAAAACTGTTTTTT

J: TRBJ2-7
D: -
size: -
length: 15
V: TRBV10-2
CDR3: CASSDLILSSYEQYF
DNA: TGCGCCAGCAGTGACTTGATATTATCGTCCTACGAGCAGTACTTC

J: TRBJ1-1
D: -
size: -
length: 11
V: TRBV6-4
CDR3: CASSDSGEAFF
DNA: TGTGCCAGCAGTGACTCCGGTGAAGCTTTCTTT

J: TRBJ2-7
D: -
size: -
length: 13
V: TRBV5-1
CDR3: CASSGNRVLEQYF
DNA: TGCGCCAGCAGCGGGAACAGGGTATTGGAGCAGTACTTC

J: TRBJ1-5
D: -
size: few
length: 14
V: TRBV5-1
CDR3: CASSLGGVSQPQHF
DNA: TGCGCCAGCAGCTTGGGAGGGGTATCTCAGCCCCAGCATTTT

J: TRBJ2-3
D: TRBD2
size: few
length: 16
V: TRBV11-1
CDR3: CASSLGGGAGTDTQYF
DNA: TGTGCCAGCAGCTTAGGCGGGGGGGCTGGCACAGATACGCAGTATTTT

J: TRBJ1-4
D: -
size: few
length: 14
V: TRBV20-1
CDR3: CSARDSGWNEKLFF
DNA: TGCAGTGCTAGAGATAGTGGGTGGAATGAAAAACTGTTTTTT

J: TRBJ2-1
D: -
size: -
length: 15
V: TRBV20-1
CDR3: CSARDLTSSYNEQFF
DNA: TGCAGTGCTAGAGACCTTACTAGCTCCTACAATGAGCAGTTCTTC

J: TRBJ2-3
D: TRBD2
size: -
length: 17
V: TRBV4-1
CDR3: CASSQNLAGGSTDTQYF
DNA: TGCGCCAGCAGCCAGAATTTAGCGGGGGGGAGCACAGATACGCAGTATTTT

J: TRBJ2-5
D: -
size: few
length: 14
V: TRBV27
CDR3: CASIRRDRQETQYF
DNA: TGTGCCAGCATCAGGAGGGACAGACAAGAGACCCAGTACTTC

J: TRBJ2-7
D: -
size: -
length: 13
V: TRBV5-1
CDR3: CASSLDGEYEQYF
DNA: TGCGCCAGCAGCTTGGACGGAGAGTACGAGCAGTACTTC

J: TRBJ2-3
D: -
size: -
length: 14
V: TRBV12-3/TRBV12-4
CDR3: CASSFYSGGDAQYF
DNA: TGTGCCAGCAGTTTCTATTCTGGCGGAGATGCGCAGTATTTT

J: TRBJ1-1
D: -
size: -
length: 15
V: TRBV2
CDR3: CASSETGPMNTEAFF
DNA: TGTGCCAGCAGCGAAACGGGACCCATGAACACTGAAGCTTTCTTT

J: TRBJ1-4
D: TRBD1
size: -
length: 14
V: TRBV7-9
CDR3: CASSQRTGSDGLFF
DNA: TGTGCCAGCAGCCAACGGACAGGGAGCGATGGACTGTTTTTT

J: TRBJ2-7
D: -
size: -
length: 16
V: TRBV6-6
CDR3: CASSFTVGLLSYEQYF
DNA: TGTGCCAGCAGTTTTACCGTGGGACTCCTATCCTACGAGCAGTACTTC

J: TRBJ1-2
D: -
size: once
length: 12
V: TRBV7-3
CDR3: CATNRSSRGYTF
DNA: TGTGCCACCAACAGGAGTTCTCGTGGCTACACCTTC